The sample holds many counts of the clone carrying this T cell receptor beta chain. Its antigen is still unknown. The data derive from a study of human T cells and chemical hapten exposure. Study-level findings and limits: A positive correlation with patch test score was shown by PT1 expanded TCR counts.

TCRdb itself ran the RACE reads through MiXCR, one entry per CDR3 protein. The data show 75,000 to 90,000 distinct CDR3 sequences, with more than 9% seen just once and around 5% held by the top ten. Sample time point: patch test 2, 6 weeks after DPC sensitization. As to treatment: therapeutic diphenylcyclopropenone sensitization with weekly scalp DPC. Suited to DPC and affected by alopecia, the donors ranged from 18 to 70 years old. V lost 6 bases, J lost 5 bases, and 7 bases stayed unmatched. Germline V lookup: CDR1 MGHDK, CDR2 SYGVNS. This CDR3 region has 15 residues. The chain has TRBV25-1 and TRBJ2-5; TRBD1 matches at 12 bases. The clonotype originates from a woman in her 50s with alopecia areata. Some clones in this sample may be carry-over from other donors' samples. Here the sequenced sample was whole blood, taken in connection with sensitization to the hapten diphenylcyclopropenone (DPC). DNA of the CDR3: TGTGCCAGCAGCTGGGACAGGGGGCCACAGGAGACCCAGTACTTC. Translating gives CASSWDRGPQETQYF.